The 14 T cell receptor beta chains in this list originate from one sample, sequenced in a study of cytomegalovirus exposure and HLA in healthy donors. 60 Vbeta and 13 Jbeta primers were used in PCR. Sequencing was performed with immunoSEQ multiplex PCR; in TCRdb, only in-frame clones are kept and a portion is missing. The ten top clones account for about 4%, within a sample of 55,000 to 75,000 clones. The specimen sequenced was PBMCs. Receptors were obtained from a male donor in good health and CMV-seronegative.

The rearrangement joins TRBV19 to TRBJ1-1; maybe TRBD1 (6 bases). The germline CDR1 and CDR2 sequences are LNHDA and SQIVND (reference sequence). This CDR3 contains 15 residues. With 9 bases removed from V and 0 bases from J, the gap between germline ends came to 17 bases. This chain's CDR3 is CASLSGQNLNTEAFF. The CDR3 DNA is TGTGCCAGCCTCTCTGGACAGAACTTGAACACTGAAGCTTTCTTT.

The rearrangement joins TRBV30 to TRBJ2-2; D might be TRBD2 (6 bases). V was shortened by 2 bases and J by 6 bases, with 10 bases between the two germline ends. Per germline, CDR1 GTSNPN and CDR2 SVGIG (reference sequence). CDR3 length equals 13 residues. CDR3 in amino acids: CAWSSSGAGELFF. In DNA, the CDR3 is TGTGCCTGGAGTTCATCGGGAGCCGGGGAGCTGTTTTTT. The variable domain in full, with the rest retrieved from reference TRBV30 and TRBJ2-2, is SQTIHQWPATLVQPVGSPLSLECTVEGTSNPNLYWYRQAAGRGLQLLFYSVGIGQISSEVPQNLSASRPQDRQFILSSKKLLLSDSGFYLCAWSSSGAGELFFGEGSRLTVL.

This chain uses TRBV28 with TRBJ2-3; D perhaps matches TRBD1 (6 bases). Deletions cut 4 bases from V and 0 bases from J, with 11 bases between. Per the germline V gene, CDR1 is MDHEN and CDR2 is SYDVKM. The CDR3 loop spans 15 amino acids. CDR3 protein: CASSSQGSSTDTQYF. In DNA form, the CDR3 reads TGTGCCAGCAGTTCCCAGGGGAGTAGCACAGATACGCAGTATTTT.

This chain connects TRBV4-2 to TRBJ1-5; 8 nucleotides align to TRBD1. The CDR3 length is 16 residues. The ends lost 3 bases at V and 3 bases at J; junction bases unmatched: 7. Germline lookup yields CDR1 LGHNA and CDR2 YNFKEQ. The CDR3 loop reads CASSQNPGQVNQPQHF. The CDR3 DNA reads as TGTGCCAGCAGCCAGAATCCGGGACAGGTCAATCAGCCCCAGCATTTT.

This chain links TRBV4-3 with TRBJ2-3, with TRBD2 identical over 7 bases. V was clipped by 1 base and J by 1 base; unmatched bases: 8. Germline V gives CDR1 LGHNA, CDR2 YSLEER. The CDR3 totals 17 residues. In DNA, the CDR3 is TGCGCCAGCAGCCAAGTTCGCCGGGAGGAGGGCACAGATACGCAGTATTTT. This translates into CASSQVRREEGTDTQYF.

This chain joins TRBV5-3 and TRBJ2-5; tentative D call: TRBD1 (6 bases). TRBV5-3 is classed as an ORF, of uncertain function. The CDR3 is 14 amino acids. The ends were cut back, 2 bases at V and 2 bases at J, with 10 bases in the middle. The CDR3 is CARSFFGQQETQYF. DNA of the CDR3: TGTGCCAGAAGCTTTTTTGGACAGCAAGAGACCCAGTACTTC.

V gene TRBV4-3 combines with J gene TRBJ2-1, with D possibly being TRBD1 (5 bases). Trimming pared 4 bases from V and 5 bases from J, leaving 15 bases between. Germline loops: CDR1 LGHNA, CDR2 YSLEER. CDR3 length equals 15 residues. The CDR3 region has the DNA TGCGCCAGCAGCCCCTTCCCAGACAGAGACAATGAGCAGTTCTTC. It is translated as CASSPFPDRDNEQFF.

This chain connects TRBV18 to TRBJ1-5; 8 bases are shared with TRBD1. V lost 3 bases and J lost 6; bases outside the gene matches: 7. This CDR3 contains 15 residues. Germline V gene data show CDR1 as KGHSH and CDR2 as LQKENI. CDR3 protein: CASSPEQGASQPQHF. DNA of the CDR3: TGTGCCAGCTCACCGGAGCAGGGGGCGAGTCAGCCCCAGCATTTT.

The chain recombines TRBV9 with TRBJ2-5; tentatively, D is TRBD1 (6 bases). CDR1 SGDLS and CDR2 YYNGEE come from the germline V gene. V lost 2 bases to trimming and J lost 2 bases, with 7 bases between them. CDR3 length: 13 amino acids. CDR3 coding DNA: TGTGCCAGCAGCGTCCAGGGGCAAGAGACCCAGTACTTC. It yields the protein CASSVQGQETQYF.

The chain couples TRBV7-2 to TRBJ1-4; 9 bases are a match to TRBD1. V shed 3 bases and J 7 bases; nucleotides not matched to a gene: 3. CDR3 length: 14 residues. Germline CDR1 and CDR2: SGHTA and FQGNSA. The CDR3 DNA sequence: TGTGCCAGCAGCTTCGGGACAGGGAGTGAAAAACTGTTTTTT. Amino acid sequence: CASSFGTGSEKLFF.

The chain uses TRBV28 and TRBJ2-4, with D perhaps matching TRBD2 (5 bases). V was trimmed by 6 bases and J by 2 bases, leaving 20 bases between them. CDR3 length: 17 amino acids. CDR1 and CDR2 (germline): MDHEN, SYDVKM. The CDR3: CASSPRGRPGTKNIQYF. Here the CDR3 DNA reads TGTGCCAGCAGCCCCCGAGGACGGCCCGGGACCAAAAACATTCAGTACTTC.

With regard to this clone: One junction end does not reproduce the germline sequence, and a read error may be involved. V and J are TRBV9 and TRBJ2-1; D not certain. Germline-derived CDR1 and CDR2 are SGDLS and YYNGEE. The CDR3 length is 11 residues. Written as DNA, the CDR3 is TGTGCCAGAAGCGCGGACAATGAGCAGTTCTTC. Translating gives CARSADNEQFF.

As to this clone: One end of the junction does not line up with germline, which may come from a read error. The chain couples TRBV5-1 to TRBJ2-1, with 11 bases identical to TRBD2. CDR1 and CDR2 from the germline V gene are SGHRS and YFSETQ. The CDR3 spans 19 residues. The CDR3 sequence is CASSFTGTSGISSDNEQFF. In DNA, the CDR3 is TGCGCCAGCAGCTTTACCGGGACTAGCGGTATAAGCTCCGACAATGAGCAGTTCTTC.

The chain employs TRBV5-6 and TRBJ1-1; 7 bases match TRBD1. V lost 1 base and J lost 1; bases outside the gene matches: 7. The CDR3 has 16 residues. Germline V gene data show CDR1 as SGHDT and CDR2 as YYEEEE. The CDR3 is CASSLRRQGANTEAFF. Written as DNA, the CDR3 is TGTGCCAGCAGCTTGCGCCGACAGGGAGCGAACACTGAAGCTTTCTTT.